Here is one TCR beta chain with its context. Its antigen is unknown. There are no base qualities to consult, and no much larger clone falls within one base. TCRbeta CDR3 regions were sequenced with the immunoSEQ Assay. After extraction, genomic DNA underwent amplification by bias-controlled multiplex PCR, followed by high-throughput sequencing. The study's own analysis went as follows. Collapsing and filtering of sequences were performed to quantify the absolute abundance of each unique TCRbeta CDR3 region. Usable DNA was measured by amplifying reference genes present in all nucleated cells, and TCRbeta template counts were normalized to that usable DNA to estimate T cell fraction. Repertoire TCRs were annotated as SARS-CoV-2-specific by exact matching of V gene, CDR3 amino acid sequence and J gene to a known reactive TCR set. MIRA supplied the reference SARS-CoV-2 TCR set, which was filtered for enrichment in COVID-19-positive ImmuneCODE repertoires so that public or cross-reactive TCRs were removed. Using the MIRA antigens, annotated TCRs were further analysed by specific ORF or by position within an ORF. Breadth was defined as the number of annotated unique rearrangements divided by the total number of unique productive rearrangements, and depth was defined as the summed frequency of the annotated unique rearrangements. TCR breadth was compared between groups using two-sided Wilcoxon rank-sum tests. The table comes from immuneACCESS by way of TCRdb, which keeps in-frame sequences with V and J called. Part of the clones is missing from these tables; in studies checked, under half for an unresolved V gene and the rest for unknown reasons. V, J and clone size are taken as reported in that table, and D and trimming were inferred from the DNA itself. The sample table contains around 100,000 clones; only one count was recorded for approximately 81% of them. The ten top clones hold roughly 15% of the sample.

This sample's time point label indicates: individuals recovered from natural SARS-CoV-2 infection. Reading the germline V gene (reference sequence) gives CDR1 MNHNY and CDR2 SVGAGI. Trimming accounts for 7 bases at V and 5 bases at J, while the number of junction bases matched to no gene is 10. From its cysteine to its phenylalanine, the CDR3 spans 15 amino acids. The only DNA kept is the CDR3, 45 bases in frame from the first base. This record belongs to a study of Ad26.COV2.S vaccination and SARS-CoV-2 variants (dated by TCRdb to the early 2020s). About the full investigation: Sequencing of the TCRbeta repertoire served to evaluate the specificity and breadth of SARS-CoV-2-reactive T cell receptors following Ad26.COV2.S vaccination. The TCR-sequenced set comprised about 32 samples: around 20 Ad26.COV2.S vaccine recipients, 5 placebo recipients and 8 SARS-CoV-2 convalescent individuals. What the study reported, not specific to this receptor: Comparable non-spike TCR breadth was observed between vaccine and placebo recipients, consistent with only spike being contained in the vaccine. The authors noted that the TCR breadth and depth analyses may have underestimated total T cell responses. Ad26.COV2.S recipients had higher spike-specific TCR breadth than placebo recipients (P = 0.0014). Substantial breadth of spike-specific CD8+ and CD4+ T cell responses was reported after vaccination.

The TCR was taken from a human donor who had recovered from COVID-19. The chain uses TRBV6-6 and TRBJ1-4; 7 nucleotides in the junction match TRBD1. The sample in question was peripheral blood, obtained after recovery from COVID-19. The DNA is TGTGCCAGCAAAAGGGGGGCGACAGGGAATGAAAAACTGTTTTTT. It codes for CASKRGATGNEKLFF.